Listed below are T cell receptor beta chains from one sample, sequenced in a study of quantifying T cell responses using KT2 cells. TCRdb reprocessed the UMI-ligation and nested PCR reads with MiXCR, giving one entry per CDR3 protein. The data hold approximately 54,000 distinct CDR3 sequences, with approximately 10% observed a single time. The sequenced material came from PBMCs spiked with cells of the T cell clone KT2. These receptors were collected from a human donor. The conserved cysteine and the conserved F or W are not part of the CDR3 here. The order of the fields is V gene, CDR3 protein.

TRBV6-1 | ASSEVSGGQETQY
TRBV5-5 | ASSLWAGNTEAF
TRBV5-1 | ASSLPGTGQETQY
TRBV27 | ASSSSGSLADTQY
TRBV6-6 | ASTFTGTSGEQF
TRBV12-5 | ASGLAGQGDTQY
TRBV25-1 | ASNGVYGYT
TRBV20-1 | SAPRGLDSYEQY
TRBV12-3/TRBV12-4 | ASSLAGGPGETQY
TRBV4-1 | ASSQVPGTEAF
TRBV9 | ARSVGRSGNTIY
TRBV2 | ASSEGLVNSGNTIY
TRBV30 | AWSVPGRGANVLT
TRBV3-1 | ASSPPGLAGDGEQF
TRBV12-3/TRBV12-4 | ASSLDVSGPY
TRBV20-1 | SARAHNTLFSYNEQF
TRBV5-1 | ASSLQSSYNSPLH
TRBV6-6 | ASSYTVAGSTDTQY
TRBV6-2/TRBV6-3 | ASSPPPRDGTEAF
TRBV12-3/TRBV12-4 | ASSSQGDGEKLF
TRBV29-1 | SVGLSEGNTIY
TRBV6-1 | ASYQAGRTDTQY
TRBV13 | ASSYRDTYHNEQF
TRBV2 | ASLGGDNQPQH
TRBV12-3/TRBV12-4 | ASSPSSPGGPGREQY
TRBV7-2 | ASSAGLAGYNEQF
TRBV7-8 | ASSSPGAGYT
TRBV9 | ASSLYGEGYEQY
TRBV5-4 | ASSFGSYNEQF
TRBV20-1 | SARDRKNTEAF
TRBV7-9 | ASSRDRYTDTQY
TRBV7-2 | ASSSDRLNTEAF
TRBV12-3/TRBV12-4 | ASSLGGIVAF
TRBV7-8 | ASIPRRGAGEQF
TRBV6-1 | ASSEGRAVHYGYN
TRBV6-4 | ASSGESGRFETQY
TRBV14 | ASIGLGRTQY
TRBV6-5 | ASSSTGGRMDTQY
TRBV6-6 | ASSRGQNTEAF
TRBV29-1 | SGGGGVSGTEAF
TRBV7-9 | ASSRTGEEAEAF
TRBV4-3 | ASSQGTGTQPQH